Detailed here is one TCR beta chain. The data belong to a study of blood T cell repertoires in COVID-19. The wider study: The study drew acute and convalescent COVID-19 samples from the United States, Italy and Spain. Sources were T cells, B-cell-depleted T cells, or PBMCs; the material itself was cDNA or gDNA.

This CDR3 comprises 15 residues. V was trimmed by 5 bases and J by 4 bases, leaving 17 bases between them. CDR1 and CDR2 from the germline V gene are LNHNV and YYDKDF (reference sequence). In the source study's methods: Reference gene primer amplification gave nucleated cell count estimates. Data came from immunoSEQ multiplex PCR; TCRdb stores just in-frame clones and leaves some out. V and J calls and clone size are as listed in that table; D and trimming were resolved from the DNA. The table shows 250,000 or so clones, with 80% to 85% occurring only once. The TCR sequence derives from a man aged 55 to 70 with acute or convalescent COVID-19. The sample was peripheral blood. This sequence joins TRBV15 and TRBJ2-5; D might be TRBD1 (6 bases). The CDR3 sequence: CATSPQGRDLETQYF. CDR3 coding DNA: TGTGCCACCAGCCCGCAGGGGCGCGACTTAGAGACCCAGTACTTC.